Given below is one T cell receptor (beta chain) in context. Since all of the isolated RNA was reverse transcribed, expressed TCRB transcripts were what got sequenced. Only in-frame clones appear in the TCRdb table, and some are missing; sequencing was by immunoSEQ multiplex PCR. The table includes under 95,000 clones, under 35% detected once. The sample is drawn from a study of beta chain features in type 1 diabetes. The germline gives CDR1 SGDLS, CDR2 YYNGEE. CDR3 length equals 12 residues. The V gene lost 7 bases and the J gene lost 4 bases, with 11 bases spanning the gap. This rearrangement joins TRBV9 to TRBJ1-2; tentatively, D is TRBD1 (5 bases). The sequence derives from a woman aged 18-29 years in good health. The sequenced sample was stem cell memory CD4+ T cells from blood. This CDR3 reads CASAARAYGYTF. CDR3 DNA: TGTGCCAGCGCAGCCAGGGCCTATGGCTACACCTTC. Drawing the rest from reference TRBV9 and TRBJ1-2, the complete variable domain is DSGVTQTPKHLITATGQRVTLRCSPRSGDLSVYWYQQSLDQGLQFLIQYYNGEERAKGNILERFSAQQFPDLHSELNLSSLELGDSALYFCASAARAYGYTFGSGTRLTVV.